This T cell receptor beta chain originates from a study of glioma-infiltrating T cells. Study-wide results and limits: Very few CDR3 sequences were shared between tissue and blood.

TCR alpha and beta CDR3 regions were amplified from RNA using iRepertoire nested multiplex PCR. TCRdb used MiXCR to reprocess the multiplex PCR reads, holding one entry per CDR3 protein. The sample includes about 140,000 distinct CDR3 sequences, 35% to 50% seen only once; the top ten take roughly 20%. This CDR3 comprises 12 residues. The germline gives CDR1 DFQATT, CDR2 SNEGSKA (reference sequence). V was pared by 3 bases and J by 4 bases, with 8 bases between. As regards this clonotype: Its antigen is still unknown.

The TCR comes from a human donor with low-grade glioma or glioblastoma, undergoing nonglioma brain surgery, or in good health (not recorded which). The sample consisted of glioma tissue, nonneoplastic brain tissue, or PBMCs (not recorded which). This chain joins TRBV20-1 and TRBJ2-3; D remains unclear. In DNA, the CDR3 is TGCAGTGCTAGTCCCGCGGCAGATACGCAGTATTTT. Translated: CSASPAADTQYF.